There are many counts of the clone carrying this T cell receptor (beta chain). The antigen is not known. This CDR3 spans 13 amino acids. Germline CDR1 reads SGHVS; CDR2 reads FQNEAQ. The V gene lost 0 bases and the J gene lost 19 bases, with 16 bases spanning the gap. TCRdb itself ran the reads through MiXCR, one entry per CDR3 protein. The sample carries more than 85,000 distinct CDR3 sequences, 16% recorded once. This sample was included in a study of T cell repertoires in cytomegalovirus infection. Overall study results and limits: Cumulated frequencies of public TCR beta families served to identify carriers of CMV plus the relevant HLA. CMV-specific TCR beta clonotypes restricted by HLA-C dominated the ex vivo response.

The sequence derives from a human donor in good health (CMV status not recorded). Some clones in this sample may be carry-over from other donors' samples. The specimen was PBMCs. J is TRBJ1-6 and V is TRBV7-8; weak D call: TRBD1 (6 bases). The CDR3: CASSLAMGDTPHF. The CDR3 nucleotides are TGTGCCAGCAGCTTAGCTATGGGGGACACCCCTCACTTT.